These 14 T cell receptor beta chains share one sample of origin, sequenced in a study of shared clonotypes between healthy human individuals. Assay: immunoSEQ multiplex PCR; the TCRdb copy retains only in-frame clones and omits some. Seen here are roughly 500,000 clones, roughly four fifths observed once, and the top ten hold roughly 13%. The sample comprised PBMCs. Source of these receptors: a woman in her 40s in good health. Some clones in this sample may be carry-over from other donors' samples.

The CDR3 coding sequence is TGTGCCATCAGTGAGGGCACAAGCTCCTACAATGAGCAGTTCTTC. It specifies CAISEGTSSYNEQFF. The chain combines TRBV10-3 with TRBJ2-1; D not certain. The ends were cut back, 2 bases at V and 0 bases at J, with 8 bases in the middle. Germline loops: CDR1 ENHRY, CDR2 SYGVKD. The CDR3 loop spans 15 amino acids.

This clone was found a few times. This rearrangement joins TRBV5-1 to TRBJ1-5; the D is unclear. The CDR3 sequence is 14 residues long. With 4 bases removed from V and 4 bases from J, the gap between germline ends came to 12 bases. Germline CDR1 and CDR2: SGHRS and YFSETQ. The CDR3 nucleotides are TGCGCCAGCAGCCCTACGACGGGAAATCAGCCCCAGCATTTT. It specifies CASSPTTGNQPQHF.

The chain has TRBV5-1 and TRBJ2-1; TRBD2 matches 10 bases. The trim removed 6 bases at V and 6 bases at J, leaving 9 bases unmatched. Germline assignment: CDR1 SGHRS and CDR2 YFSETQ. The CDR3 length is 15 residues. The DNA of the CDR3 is TGCGCCAGCACCGACCTAGCGGGAGTTACCAATGAGCAGTTCTTC. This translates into CASTDLAGVTNEQFF.

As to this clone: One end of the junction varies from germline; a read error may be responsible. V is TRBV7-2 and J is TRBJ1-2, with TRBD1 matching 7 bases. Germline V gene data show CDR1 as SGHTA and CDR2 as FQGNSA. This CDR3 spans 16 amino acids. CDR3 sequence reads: CASSLGFETGRHGYSF. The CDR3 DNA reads TGTGCCAGCAGCTTAGGATTCGAGACAGGGCGCCATGGCTACTCCTTC.

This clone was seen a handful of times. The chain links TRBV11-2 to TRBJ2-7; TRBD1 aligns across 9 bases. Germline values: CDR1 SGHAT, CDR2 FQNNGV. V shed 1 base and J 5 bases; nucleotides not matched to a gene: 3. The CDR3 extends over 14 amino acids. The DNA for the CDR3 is TGTGCCAGCAGCTTAGCAGGACAGGGGCACGAGCAGTACTTC. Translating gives CASSLAGQGHEQYF.

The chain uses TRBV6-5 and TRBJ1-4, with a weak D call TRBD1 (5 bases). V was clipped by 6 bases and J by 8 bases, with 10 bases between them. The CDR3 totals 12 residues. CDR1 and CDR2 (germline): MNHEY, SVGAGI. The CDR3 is CASSPGGEKLFF. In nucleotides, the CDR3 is TGTGCCAGCAGCCCTGGGGGGGAAAAACTGTTTTTT.

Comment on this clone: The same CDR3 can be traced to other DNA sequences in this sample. The chain's CDR3 is CASSQDLDQPQHF. In DNA form, the CDR3 reads TGCGCCAGCAGCCAAGATCTGGATCAGCCCCAGCATTTT. The chain has TRBV4-3 and TRBJ1-5; no reliable D call. Germline values: CDR1 LGHNA, CDR2 YSLEER. CDR3 length: 13 amino acids. Trimming stripped 0 bases from V and 5 bases from J, with 5 bases between.

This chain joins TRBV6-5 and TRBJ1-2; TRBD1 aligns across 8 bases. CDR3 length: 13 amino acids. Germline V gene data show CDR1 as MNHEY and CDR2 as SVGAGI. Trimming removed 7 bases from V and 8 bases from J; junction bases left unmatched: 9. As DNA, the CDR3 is TGTGCCAGCACCCCAGGCAGGGGGCTCGGCTACACCTTC. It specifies CASTPGRGLGYTF.

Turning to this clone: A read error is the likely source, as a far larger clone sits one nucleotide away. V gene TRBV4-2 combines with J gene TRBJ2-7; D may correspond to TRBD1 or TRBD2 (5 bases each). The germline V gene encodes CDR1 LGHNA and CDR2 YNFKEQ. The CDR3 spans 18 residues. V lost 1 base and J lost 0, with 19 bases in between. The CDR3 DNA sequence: TGTGCCAGCAGCCAAGGTCCCCACGGGACCTCGATCTCCTACGAGCAGTACTTC. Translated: CASSQGPHGTSISYEQYF.

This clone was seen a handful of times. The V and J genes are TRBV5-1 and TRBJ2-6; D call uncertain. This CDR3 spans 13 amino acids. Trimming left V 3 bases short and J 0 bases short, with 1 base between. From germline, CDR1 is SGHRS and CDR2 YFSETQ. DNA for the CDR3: TGCGCCAGCAGCTACTCTGGGGCCAACGTCCTGACTTTC. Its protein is CASSYSGANVLTF.

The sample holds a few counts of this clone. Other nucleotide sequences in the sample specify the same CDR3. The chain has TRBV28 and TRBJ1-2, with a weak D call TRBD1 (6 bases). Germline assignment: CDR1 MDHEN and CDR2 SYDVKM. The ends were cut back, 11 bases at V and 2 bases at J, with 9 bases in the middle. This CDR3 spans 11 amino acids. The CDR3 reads CASGVNYGYTF. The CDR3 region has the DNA TGTGCCTCAGGGGTCAACTATGGCTACACCTTC.

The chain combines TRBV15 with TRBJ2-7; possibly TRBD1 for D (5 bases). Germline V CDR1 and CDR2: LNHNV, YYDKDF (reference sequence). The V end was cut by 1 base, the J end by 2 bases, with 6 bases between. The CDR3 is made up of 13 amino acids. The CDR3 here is CATSRGGPYEQYF. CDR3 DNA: TGTGCCACCAGCAGAGGGGGCCCCTACGAGCAGTACTTC. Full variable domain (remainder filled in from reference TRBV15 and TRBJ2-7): DAMVIQNPRYQVTQFGKPVTLSCSQTLNHNVMYWYQQKSSQAPKLLFHYYDKDFNNEADTPDNFQSRRPNTSFCFLDIRSPGLGDTAMYLCATSRGGPYEQYFGPGTRLTVT.

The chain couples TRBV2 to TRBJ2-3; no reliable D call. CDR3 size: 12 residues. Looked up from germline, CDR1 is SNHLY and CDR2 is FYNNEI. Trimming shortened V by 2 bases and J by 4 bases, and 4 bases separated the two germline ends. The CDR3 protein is CASSEIPDTQYF. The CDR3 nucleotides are TGTGCCAGCAGTGAAATCCCAGATACGCAGTATTTT.

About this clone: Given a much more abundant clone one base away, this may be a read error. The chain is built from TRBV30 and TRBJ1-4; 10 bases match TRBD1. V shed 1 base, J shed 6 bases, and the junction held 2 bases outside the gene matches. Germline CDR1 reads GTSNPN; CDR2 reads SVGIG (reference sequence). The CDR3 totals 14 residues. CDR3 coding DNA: TGTGCCTGGAGTGGGACAGGGGGACATGAAAAACTGTTTTTT. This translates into CAWSGTGGHEKLFF.